This T cell receptor beta chain comes out of a study of blood T cell repertoires in COVID-19. For the study at large: COVID-19 samples from acute and convalescent phases originated in the United States, Italy and Spain.

Germline V gives CDR1 MNHEY, CDR2 SMNVEV (reference sequence). The CDR3 has 20 residues. Trimming removed 5 bases from V and 4 bases from J; junction bases left unmatched: 22. Followed over time, Seattle patients had been enrolled while infection was active. TCRdb keeps only in-frame clones here, not all; method: immunoSEQ multiplex PCR. The table includes around 120,000 clones, under 95% detected once. Sequencing used peripheral blood. This TCR was recovered from a man in his 60s with COVID-19, enrolled during active disease. The rearrangement joins TRBV27 to TRBJ2-5, with 10 bases matching TRBD2. Here the CDR3 reads CASSPYGTSADYEPGETQYF. The DNA for the CDR3 is TGTGCCAGCAGTCCCTACGGGACTAGCGCCGACTACGAACCGGGAGAGACCCAGTACTTC.